This TCR beta chain was recovered during a study of CD8 T cells in ankylosing spondylitis. Points from the study as a whole: Typical of ankylosing spondylitis blood, it appeared, was a TCR beta motif of eight highly homologous variants.

TCRdb reprocessed the 5' RACE reads via MiXCR and lists one record per CDR3 protein. The top ten hold roughly 6.8% of the sample, which has around 250,000 distinct CDR3 sequences, roughly a tenth seen once. CDR3 length equals 14 residues. V was clipped by 6 bases and J by 6 bases; unmatched bases: 9. CDR1 and CDR2 from the germline V gene are SQVTM and ANQGSEA. The table lists this clonotype with many counts. Antigen unknown. Sequencing was performed on blood, either unsorted or a sorted T cell fraction (not recorded which). The receptor's source is a male donor with ankylosing spondylitis or in good health (not recorded which). The J gene is TRBJ1-4, the V gene TRBV29-1; the match to TRBD1 covers 8 bases. The CDR3 region is CSVAWTGWDEKLFF. In DNA, the CDR3 is TGCAGCGTAGCTTGGACAGGGTGGGATGAAAAACTGTTTTTT. Full variable domain (remainder filled in from reference TRBV29-1 and TRBJ1-4): SAVISQKPSRDICQRGTSLTIQCQVDSQVTMMFWYRQQPGQSLTLIATANQGSEATYESGFVIDKFPISRPNLTFSTLTVSNMSPEDSSIYLCSVAWTGWDEKLFFGSGTQLSVL.